Listed below are T cell receptor beta chains from one sample, sequenced in a study of cytomegalovirus exposure and HLA in healthy donors. Clones were sequenced by immunoSEQ multiplex PCR, and TCRdb holds only the in-frame ones, with some missing. The sample consists of over 150,000 clones, roughly 82% of them appearing once. Specimen: PBMCs. These receptors came from a man aged 45-65 years in good health and CMV-seropositive. The CDR3 runs from the conserved cysteine through the conserved F or W. The D gene is left open where the match is weak. Clone size is shown for a subset of rows, as once, few, many or a class of expanded clone.

clone size	D gene	V gene	J gene	CDR3 DNA	CDR3 protein
.	TRBD1	TRBV7-9	TRBJ2-7	TGTGCCAGCAGCTCCAGGGGGCCGGACGAGCAGTACTTC	CASSSRGPDEQYF
.	.	TRBV15	TRBJ1-3	TGTGCCACCAGCAGAGATACAGGGATGTACTCTGGAAACACCATATATTTT	CATSRDTGMYSGNTIYF
.	TRBD1	TRBV6-5	TRBJ1-2	TGTGCAGTCAGAGGGGGACAGGGGATATATGGCTACACCTTC	CAVRGGQGIYGYTF
.	.	TRBV5-1	TRBJ2-7	TGCGCCAGCAGCTTGGTGGGAGGAAGCTACGAGCAGTACTTC	CASSLVGGSYEQYF
.	.	TRBV10-3	TRBJ1-1	TGTGCCATCAGCGTCGGGGACTCATTACAGAACACTGAAGCTTTCTTT	CAISVGDSLQNTEAFF
.	.	TRBV6-1	TRBJ1-5	TGTGCCAGCAGAGAAACCTTATCGGTTACCAATCAGCCCCAGCATTTT	CASRETLSVTNQPQHF
few	.	TRBV2	TRBJ1-6	TGTGCCAGGTCGCCGACTCCGCAGTCACCCCTCCACTTT	CARSPTPQSPLHF
.	.	TRBV9	TRBJ2-3	TGTGCCAGCAGCACCAGGCCCCGCTCAGATACGCAGTATTTT	CASSTRPRSDTQYF
.	.	TRBV28	TRBJ1-6	TGTGCCAGCAGTTTGTCCCAGGGCGGCTCACCCCTCCACTTT	CASSLSQGGSPLHF
.	.	TRBV6-1	TRBJ1-2	TGTGCCAGCAATTTGAGCAGGGACTATGGCTACACCTTC	CASNLSRDYGYTF
.	TRBD2	TRBV30	TRBJ2-1	TGTGCCTGGAGTCCCCTCGGGGAGGGCCGGAGAAGTGAGCAGTTCTTC	CAWSPLGEGRRSEQFF
few	.	TRBV11-3	TRBJ2-3	TGTGCCAGCAGCTCAAGAGGGGGTTACGATACGCAGTATTTT	CASSSRGGYDTQYF
.	.	TRBV5-6	TRBJ1-5	TGTGCCAGCAGCTTAGGAGAGAATCAGCCCCAGCATTTT	CASSLGENQPQHF
.	.	TRBV30	TRBJ1-3	TGTGCCTGGAGTGTACGGAAAGGGGAGGACACCATATATTTT	CAWSVRKGEDTIYF
.	TRBD2	TRBV5-1	TRBJ2-7	TGCGCCAGCAGCTTGGTAGCGGGCGATGGGGAGCAGTACTTC	CASSLVAGDGEQYF
.	TRBD1	TRBV6-5	TRBJ1-1	TGTGCCAGCAGTCCCGGGCGAGGGGGCAACACTGAAGCTTTCTTT	CASSPGRGGNTEAFF
few	TRBD2	TRBV9	TRBJ2-7	TGTGCCAGCAGCGTAGGGCCCAGCGGGGGCTACGAGCAGTACTTC	CASSVGPSGGYEQYF
.	TRBD2	TRBV7-9	TRBJ2-5	TGTGCCAGCAGCCCCGGGACTAGCGGGACGGAGACCCAGTACTTC	CASSPGTSGTETQYF
.	TRBD1	TRBV6-1	TRBJ2-7	TGTGCCAGCAGTGGGGGGACAGGGGTTCCATACGAGCAGTACTTC	CASSGGTGVPYEQYF
.	.	TRBV4-2	TRBJ1-5	TGTGCCAGCAGCCAAGATCGGGCAGGGAAACAGCCCCAGCATTTT	CASSQDRAGKQPQHF
.	TRBD2	TRBV2	TRBJ2-2	TGTGCCAGCAGTGAAACTAGCGGGAGGGCCGGAGCCGGGGAGCTGTTTTTT	CASSETSGRAGAGELFF
.	TRBD2	TRBV7-2	TRBJ2-7	TGTGCCAGCAGCTCGGCTAGCGGGAGAAACTACGAGCAGTACTTC	CASSSASGRNYEQYF
.	TRBD1	TRBV25-1	TRBJ1-4	TGTGCCAGCAGTGCCGACAGGGATGCTAATGAAAAACTGTTTTTT	CASSADRDANEKLFF
.	TRBD1	TRBV7-9	TRBJ2-5	TGTGCCAGCAGCCCAGGGGGACCAGGCACCCAGTACTTC	CASSPGGPGTQYF
.	.	TRBV7-6	TRBJ2-1	TGTGCCAGCAGCTTAAGGGGAAGTGAGCAGTTCTTC	CASSLRGSEQFF
once	.	TRBV19	TRBJ2-3	TGTGCCAGTAGTAGCGGGACGAGGGTAGATACGCAGTATTTT	CASSSGTRVDTQYF